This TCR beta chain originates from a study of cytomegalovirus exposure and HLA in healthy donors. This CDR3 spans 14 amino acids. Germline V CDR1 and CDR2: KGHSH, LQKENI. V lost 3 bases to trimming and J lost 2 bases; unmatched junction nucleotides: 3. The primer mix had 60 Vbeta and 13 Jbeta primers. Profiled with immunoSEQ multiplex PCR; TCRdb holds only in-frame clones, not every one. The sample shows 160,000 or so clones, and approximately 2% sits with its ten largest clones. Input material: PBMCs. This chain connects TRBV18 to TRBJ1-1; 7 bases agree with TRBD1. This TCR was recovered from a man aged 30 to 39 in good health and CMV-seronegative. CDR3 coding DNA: TGTGCCAGCTCACCCAGGGGGTTTAACACTGAAGCTTTCTTT. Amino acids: CASSPRGFNTEAFF.